This TCR beta chain emerged from a study of blood T cell repertoires in COVID-19. On the study more broadly: Donors in the United States, Italy and Spain gave samples during acute or convalescent COVID-19. T cells, B-cell-depleted T cells, or PBMCs provided the cDNA or gDNA that served as material.

The CDR3 loop spans 16 amino acids. CDR1 is SEHNR, CDR2 FQNEAQ, per germline (reference sequence). V lost 7 bases and J lost 4; bases outside the gene matches: 5. Some clones are missing from TCRdb's copy, which holds only in-frame ones; the method was immunoSEQ multiplex PCR. The repertoire has 210,000 or so clones, 85% of them found once; the top ten carry approximately 5.1%. Patients in Seattle were enrolled during active infection, then followed longitudinally. This chain connects TRBV7-9 to TRBJ2-2; the match to TRBD2 covers 14 bases. This sequence originates from a man aged 45 to 65 with COVID-19, enrolled during active disease. Input material: peripheral blood. CDR3 in amino acids: CASKLTSGGATGELFF. In DNA, the CDR3 is TGTGCCAGCAAATTGACTAGCGGGGGGGCCACCGGGGAGCTGTTTTTT.